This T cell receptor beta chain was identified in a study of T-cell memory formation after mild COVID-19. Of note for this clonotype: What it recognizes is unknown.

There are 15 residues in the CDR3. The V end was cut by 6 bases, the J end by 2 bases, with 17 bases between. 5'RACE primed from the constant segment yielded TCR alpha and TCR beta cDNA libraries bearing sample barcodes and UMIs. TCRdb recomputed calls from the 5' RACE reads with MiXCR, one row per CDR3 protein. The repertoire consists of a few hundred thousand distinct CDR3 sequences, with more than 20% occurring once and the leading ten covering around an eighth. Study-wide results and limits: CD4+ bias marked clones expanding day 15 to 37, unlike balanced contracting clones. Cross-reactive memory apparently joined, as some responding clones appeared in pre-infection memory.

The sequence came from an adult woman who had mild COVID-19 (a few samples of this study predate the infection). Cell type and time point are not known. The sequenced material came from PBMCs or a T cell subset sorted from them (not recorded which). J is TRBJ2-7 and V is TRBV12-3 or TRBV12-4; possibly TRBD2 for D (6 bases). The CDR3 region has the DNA TGTGCCAGCAGCCGGGGGACTTCTTTACCCTACGAGCAGTACTTC. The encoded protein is CASSRGTSLPYEQYF.